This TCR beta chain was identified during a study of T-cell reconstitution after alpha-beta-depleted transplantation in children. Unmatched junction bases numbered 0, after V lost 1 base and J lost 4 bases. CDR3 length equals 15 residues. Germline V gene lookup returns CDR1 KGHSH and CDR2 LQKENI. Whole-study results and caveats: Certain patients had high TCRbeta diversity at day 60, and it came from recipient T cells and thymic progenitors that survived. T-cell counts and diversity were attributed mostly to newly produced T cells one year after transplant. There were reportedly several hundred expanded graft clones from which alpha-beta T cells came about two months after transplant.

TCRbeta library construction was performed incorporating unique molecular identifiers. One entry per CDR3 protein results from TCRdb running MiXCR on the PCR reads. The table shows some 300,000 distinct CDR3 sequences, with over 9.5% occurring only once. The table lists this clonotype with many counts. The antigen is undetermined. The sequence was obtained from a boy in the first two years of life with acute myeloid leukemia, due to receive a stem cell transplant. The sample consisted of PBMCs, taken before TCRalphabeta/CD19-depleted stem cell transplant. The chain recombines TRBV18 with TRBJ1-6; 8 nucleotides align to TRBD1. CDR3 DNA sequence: TGTGCCAGCTCACCACGGACAGGGTATAATTCACCCCTCCACTTT. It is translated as CASSPRTGYNSPLHF.